This T cell receptor beta chain was recorded in a study of T cell responses to AZD1222 COVID-19 vaccine. This clone has a handful of counts. The data were produced by immunoSEQ multiplex PCR, yet TCRdb's version contains in-frame clones alone and is incomplete. Among tens of thousands of clones listed, about 90% were seen once. The CDR3 loop spans 15 amino acids. The germline V and J ends were trimmed by 0 bases and 2 bases, with 10 bases remaining between them. The germline V gene has CDR1 LGHDT and CDR2 YNNKEL (reference sequence). The sequence came from an adult in good health. The material was peripheral blood, obtained on day 0 of MenACWY control vaccination. The chain recombines TRBV3-1 (or the pseudogene TRBV3-2) with TRBJ1-2; D possibly corresponds to TRBD1 (5 bases). The CDR3 coding sequence is TGTGCCAGCAGCCAAGATACGGGACGGAACTATGGCTACACCTTC. Protein product: CASSQDTGRNYGYTF.